This section outlines one TCR beta chain sequence together with its context. This CDR3 is built from 15 residues. Germline values: CDR1 ENHRY, CDR2 SYGVKD. V was pared by 10 bases and J by 2 bases, with 10 bases of the junction left unmatched. Some clones are missing from TCRdb's copy, which holds only in-frame ones; the method was immunoSEQ multiplex PCR. The sample has about 190,000 clones; 80% to 85% are singletons. These data come from a study of blood T cell repertoires in COVID-19. The TCR originated in a human donor in a cohort sampled during active COVID-19. J is TRBJ2-3 and V is TRBV10-3, with 9 bases identical to TRBD2. Sequences were obtained from peripheral blood. Here the CDR3 reads CATRIAGAYTDTQYF. The CDR3 DNA is TGTGCCACCAGAATAGCGGGAGCTTACACAGATACGCAGTATTTT.